Detailed here is one TCR beta chain. What it binds is unknown. Produced via immunoSEQ multiplex PCR; TCRdb's table is partial and in-frame only. This sample has around 170,000 clones, with 85% found just once. These data are taken from a study of cytomegalovirus exposure and HLA in healthy donors. Findings and limits, study-wide: Diagnosis of cytomegalovirus status made by the classifier reportedly showed high specificity and sensitivity.

Losses at the gene ends were 7 bases for V and 4 bases for J; bases not matched to a gene: 9. Germline V gives CDR1 SGHTA, CDR2 FQGNSA. The length of the CDR3 is 14 residues. The sequenced sample was PBMCs. This clonotype originated in a young man in good health and CMV-seropositive. V and J are TRBV7-2 and TRBJ1-1; 7 nucleotides match TRBD1. The CDR3 nucleotides are TGTGCCAGCAACCAACCGACAGGGACCACTGAAGCTTTCTTT. It encodes CASNQPTGTTEAFF.